This TCR beta chain was recovered during a study of CD8+ T cells in alopecia areata. Study observations and caveats: It was less clear whether patients shared TCRs than it was in mice, possibly because of HLA.

Sequencing relied on a cDNA template that was reverse transcribed from extracted RNA. Clones were read by immunoSEQ multiplex PCR, and TCRdb kept only the in-frame ones, dropping some. The data contain more than 200,000 clones, roughly two thirds of them seen just once; the ten biggest clones take up around 1.2%. V was pared by 6 bases and J by 9 bases, with 12 bases between. The CDR3 runs to 13 residues. Germline loops: CDR1 MNHEY, CDR2 SVGAGI. Comments on this clone: Its specificity is unknown.

Material: CD4+ T cells sorted from blood, obtained at week 0. J is TRBJ1-6 and V is TRBV6-5, with unresolved D. The sequence came from a human donor with alopecia areata. The CDR3 region has the DNA TGTGCCAGCAGCGGAGCGCTCGGTTCACCCCTCCACTTT. It is translated as CASSGALGSPLHF.